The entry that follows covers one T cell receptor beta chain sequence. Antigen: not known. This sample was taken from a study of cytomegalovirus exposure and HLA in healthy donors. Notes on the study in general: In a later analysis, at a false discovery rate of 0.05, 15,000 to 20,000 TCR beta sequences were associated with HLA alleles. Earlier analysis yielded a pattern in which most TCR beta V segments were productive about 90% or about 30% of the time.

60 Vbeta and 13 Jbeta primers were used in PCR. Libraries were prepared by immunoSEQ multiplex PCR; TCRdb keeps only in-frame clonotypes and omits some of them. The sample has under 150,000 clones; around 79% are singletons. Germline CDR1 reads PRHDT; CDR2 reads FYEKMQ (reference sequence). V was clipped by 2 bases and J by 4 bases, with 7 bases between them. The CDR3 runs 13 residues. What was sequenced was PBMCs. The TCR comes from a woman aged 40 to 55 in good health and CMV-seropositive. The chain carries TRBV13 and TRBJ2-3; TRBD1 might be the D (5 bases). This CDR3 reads CASSLQGADTQYF. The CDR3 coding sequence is TGTGCCAGCAGCTTACAAGGGGCAGATACGCAGTATTTT.